These T cell receptor beta chains were read from a single sample in a study of cytomegalovirus exposure and HLA in healthy donors. Profiling relied on immunoSEQ multiplex PCR, and the TCRdb table lists in-frame clones only, not all of them. The sample carries some 110,000 clones, roughly 90% recorded once. The sample taken for sequencing was PBMCs. The receptors stem from a woman younger than 30 in good health and CMV-seropositive. The CDR3 runs from the conserved cysteine through the conserved F or W. Fields, in order: J gene, clone size, V gene, D gene, CDR3 DNA, CDR3 protein. D genes are given only for firm matches. Size is omitted from some rows. Given values are once, few, many or a class for expanded clones.

j_call: TRBJ2-1
clone_size: NA
v_call: TRBV25-1
d_call: NA
cdr3_nt: TGTGCCAGCAGTCTCCCCCTATCCTACAATGAGCAGTTCTTC
cdr3_aa: CASSLPLSYNEQFF

j_call: TRBJ2-2
clone_size: NA
v_call: TRBV6-4
d_call: NA
cdr3_nt: TGTGCCAGCAGGGGGCACACCGGGGAGCTGTTTTTT
cdr3_aa: CASRGHTGELFF

j_call: TRBJ2-3
clone_size: NA
v_call: TRBV5-6
d_call: NA
cdr3_nt: TGTGCCAGCAGCCCCGTTCCCACAGATACGCAGTATTTT
cdr3_aa: CASSPVPTDTQYF

j_call: TRBJ2-1
clone_size: NA
v_call: TRBV7-2
d_call: TRBD2
cdr3_nt: TGTGCCAGCAGCCCCGGGACTAGCGGTTGGGATGAGCAGTTCTTC
cdr3_aa: CASSPGTSGWDEQFF

j_call: TRBJ2-3
clone_size: few
v_call: TRBV27
d_call: NA
cdr3_nt: TGTGCCAGCAGTCCGTCCCCCCTAGATTCCCACGCAGATACGCAGTATTTT
cdr3_aa: CASSPSPLDSHADTQYF

j_call: TRBJ1-4
clone_size: NA
v_call: TRBV10-3
d_call: NA
cdr3_nt: TGTGCCATCAGTGATGCCGGGGGGCGAAATGAAAAACTGTTTTTT
cdr3_aa: CAISDAGGRNEKLFF

j_call: TRBJ2-1
clone_size: NA
v_call: TRBV4-2
d_call: TRBD2
cdr3_nt: TGTGCCAGCAGCCCGCGATTGACTAGCGGGCGCTACAATGAGCAGTTCTTC
cdr3_aa: CASSPRLTSGRYNEQFF

j_call: TRBJ1-4
clone_size: few
v_call: TRBV19
d_call: NA
cdr3_nt: TGTGCCAGTAGTGCGAACAGCCTTAATGAAAAACTGTTTTTT
cdr3_aa: CASSANSLNEKLFF

j_call: TRBJ2-5
clone_size: NA
v_call: TRBV7-9
d_call: TRBD1
cdr3_nt: TGTGCCAGCAGCTTAGGATGGACAGGGGTGGAAGAGACCCAGTACTTC
cdr3_aa: CASSLGWTGVEETQYF

j_call: TRBJ1-6
clone_size: NA
v_call: TRBV7-8
d_call: TRBD1
cdr3_nt: TGTGCCACCTTACAGGGGAGCTCCTATAATTCACCCCTCCACTTT
cdr3_aa: CATLQGSSYNSPLHF

j_call: TRBJ1-5
clone_size: NA
v_call: TRBV19
d_call: TRBD1
cdr3_nt: TGTGCCAGTAGTATCGACAGGGCCAATCAGCCCCAGCATTTT
cdr3_aa: CASSIDRANQPQHF

j_call: TRBJ1-6
clone_size: NA
v_call: TRBV6-5
d_call: NA
cdr3_nt: TGTGCCAGCAGTTATGTGAGCTCCTATAATTCACCCCTCCACTTT
cdr3_aa: CASSYVSSYNSPLHF

j_call: TRBJ1-1
clone_size: NA
v_call: TRBV7-9
d_call: NA
cdr3_nt: TGTGCCAGCAGCTTAGTAGTGCCCAATATCGTCTTT
cdr3_aa: CASSLVVPNIVF

j_call: TRBJ1-6
clone_size: NA
v_call: TRBV10-2
d_call: TRBD1
cdr3_nt: TGCGCCAGCAGTAAACAAGACAAGGACAGGCATTCACCCCTCCACTTT
cdr3_aa: CASSKQDKDRHSPLHF

j_call: TRBJ2-5
clone_size: NA
v_call: TRBV18
d_call: NA
cdr3_nt: TGTGCCAGCTCGCCGGGAGTCCAAGAGACCCAGTACTTC
cdr3_aa: CASSPGVQETQYF

j_call: TRBJ2-5
clone_size: once
v_call: TRBV5-6
d_call: TRBD1
cdr3_nt: TGTGCCAGCAGCTCGCAACGGACAGGATTAGAGACCCAGTACTTC
cdr3_aa: CASSSQRTGLETQYF

j_call: TRBJ2-5
clone_size: NA
v_call: TRBV7-2
d_call: NA
cdr3_nt: TGTGCCAGCAGCGTGGAAAGCAGGGCCCACCCGGCCCAGTACTTC
cdr3_aa: CASSVESRAHPAQYF

j_call: TRBJ2-2
clone_size: NA
v_call: TRBV7-2
d_call: NA
cdr3_nt: TGTGCCAGCAGCTTCTATAGAGGCACCGGGGAGCTGTTTTTT
cdr3_aa: CASSFYRGTGELFF

j_call: TRBJ1-3
clone_size: NA
v_call: TRBV7-2
d_call: NA
cdr3_nt: TGTGCCAGCAGCCCTGGCGGGGTCTCTGGAAACACCATATATTTT
cdr3_aa: CASSPGGVSGNTIYF

j_call: TRBJ1-3
clone_size: NA
v_call: TRBV29-1
d_call: TRBD1
cdr3_nt: TGCAGCGTTGAAGACCGGACAGGGCCCGTCTCTGGAAACACCATATATTTT
cdr3_aa: CSVEDRTGPVSGNTIYF

j_call: TRBJ2-4
clone_size: once
v_call: TRBV4-1
d_call: TRBD2
cdr3_nt: TGCGCCAGCAGCCAAGAAGAGGGACTAGCTGACATTCAGTACTTC
cdr3_aa: CASSQEEGLADIQYF

j_call: TRBJ2-3
clone_size: NA
v_call: TRBV18
d_call: NA
cdr3_nt: TGTGCCAGCTCACCACCGATGGGGAGGGATACGCAGTATTTT
cdr3_aa: CASSPPMGRDTQYF

j_call: TRBJ1-2
clone_size: NA
v_call: TRBV20-1
d_call: NA
cdr3_nt: TGCAGTGCTACACGGGTTGGTGGCTACACCTTC
cdr3_aa: CSATRVGGYTF

j_call: TRBJ1-2
clone_size: NA
v_call: TRBV18
d_call: NA
cdr3_nt: TGTGCCAGCTCACCAGCGTACACGGAGTTCCTCTATGGCTACACCTTC
cdr3_aa: CASSPAYTEFLYGYTF

j_call: TRBJ2-3
clone_size: NA
v_call: TRBV9
d_call: NA
cdr3_nt: TGTGCCAGCAGCGGCGGGAGCACAGATACGCAGTATTTT
cdr3_aa: CASSGGSTDTQYF

j_call: TRBJ1-5
clone_size: NA
v_call: TRBV5-3
d_call: TRBD1
cdr3_nt: TGTGCCAGAAGCCCGGACAGGGCTGGCAATCAGCCCCAGCATTTT
cdr3_aa: CARSPDRAGNQPQHF

j_call: TRBJ2-7
clone_size: few
v_call: TRBV5-8
d_call: NA
cdr3_nt: TGTGCCAGCACCGACTTGACTAACTACGAGCAGTACTTC
cdr3_aa: CASTDLTNYEQYF

j_call: TRBJ2-2
clone_size: NA
v_call: TRBV6-6
d_call: NA
cdr3_nt: TGTGCCAGCTGCGCGGGTGGTAGCGGGGAGCTGTTTTTT
cdr3_aa: CASCAGGSGELFF

j_call: TRBJ1-5
clone_size: once
v_call: TRBV6-6
d_call: NA
cdr3_nt: TGTGCCAGCAGTCACGGGGGAAATCAGCCCCAGCATTTT
cdr3_aa: CASSHGGNQPQHF

j_call: TRBJ2-7
clone_size: NA
v_call: TRBV14
d_call: NA
cdr3_nt: TGTGCCAGCAGCCTACAGGGAAAATCCTACGAGCAGTACTTC
cdr3_aa: CASSLQGKSYEQYF

j_call: TRBJ1-2
clone_size: NA
v_call: TRBV29-1
d_call: NA
cdr3_nt: TGCAGCGTTGAAGAAGAGGCGGGGACGGGTGGCTACACCTTC
cdr3_aa: CSVEEEAGTGGYTF

j_call: TRBJ1-5
clone_size: NA
v_call: TRBV18
d_call: NA
cdr3_nt: TGTGCCAGCTCACCCGTCGGGGGTAGCAATCAGCCCCAGCATTTT
cdr3_aa: CASSPVGGSNQPQHF

j_call: TRBJ2-1
clone_size: NA
v_call: TRBV11-2
d_call: NA
cdr3_nt: TGTGCCAGCAGCTTAGTAGGAGGGGGCTGGTTCGATGAGCAGTTCTTC
cdr3_aa: CASSLVGGGWFDEQFF

j_call: TRBJ1-2
clone_size: NA
v_call: TRBV5-6
d_call: NA
cdr3_nt: TGTGCCAGCAGCCAGGTACCGGATAACTATGGCTACACCTTC
cdr3_aa: CASSQVPDNYGYTF

j_call: TRBJ1-2
clone_size: NA
v_call: TRBV29-1
d_call: NA
cdr3_nt: TGCAGCGCCTACTCGGGGGGAGCGACTCCCTACACCTTC
cdr3_aa: CSAYSGGATPYTF

j_call: TRBJ2-1
clone_size: NA
v_call: TRBV6-4
d_call: NA
cdr3_nt: TGTGCCAGCAGTGACTCCGGAGAAAACAATGAGCAGTTCTTC
cdr3_aa: CASSDSGENNEQFF